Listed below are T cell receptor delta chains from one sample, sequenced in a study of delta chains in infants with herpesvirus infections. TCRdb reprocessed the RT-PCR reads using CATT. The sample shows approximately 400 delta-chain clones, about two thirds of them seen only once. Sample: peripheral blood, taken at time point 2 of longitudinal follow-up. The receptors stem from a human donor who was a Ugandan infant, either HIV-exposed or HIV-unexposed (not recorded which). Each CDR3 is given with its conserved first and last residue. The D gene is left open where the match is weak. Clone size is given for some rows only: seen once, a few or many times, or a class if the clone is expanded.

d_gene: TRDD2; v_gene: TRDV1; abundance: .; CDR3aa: CALGDPAFLRWKLIF
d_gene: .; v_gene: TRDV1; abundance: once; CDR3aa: CALGEGVAFLWGGAKLIF
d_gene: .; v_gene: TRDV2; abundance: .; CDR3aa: CACDTKGNGDKLIF
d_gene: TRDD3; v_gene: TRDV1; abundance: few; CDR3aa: CALGASHLLGDISTDKLIF
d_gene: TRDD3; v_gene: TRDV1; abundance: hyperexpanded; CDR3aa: CALGGRTGGYRRTWDTRQMFF
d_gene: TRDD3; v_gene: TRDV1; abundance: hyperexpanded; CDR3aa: CALGEFRGLGVPTAPYTDKLIF
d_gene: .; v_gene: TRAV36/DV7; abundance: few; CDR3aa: CAVDGGLIYTDKLIF
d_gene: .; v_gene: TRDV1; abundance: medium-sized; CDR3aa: CALGNRLFLQNWGVNKLIF
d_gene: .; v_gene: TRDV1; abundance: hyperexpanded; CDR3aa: CALGEGQGLTIF
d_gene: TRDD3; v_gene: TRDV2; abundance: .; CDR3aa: CACDTLGDCDKLIF
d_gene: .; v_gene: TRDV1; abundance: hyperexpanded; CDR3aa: CALGEGVAFLLGVAKLIF
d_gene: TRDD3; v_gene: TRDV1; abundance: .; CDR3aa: CALGELKYCLGYWGAHLQQYTDKLIF
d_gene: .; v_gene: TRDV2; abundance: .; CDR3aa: CACDTVEGSSWDTRQMFF